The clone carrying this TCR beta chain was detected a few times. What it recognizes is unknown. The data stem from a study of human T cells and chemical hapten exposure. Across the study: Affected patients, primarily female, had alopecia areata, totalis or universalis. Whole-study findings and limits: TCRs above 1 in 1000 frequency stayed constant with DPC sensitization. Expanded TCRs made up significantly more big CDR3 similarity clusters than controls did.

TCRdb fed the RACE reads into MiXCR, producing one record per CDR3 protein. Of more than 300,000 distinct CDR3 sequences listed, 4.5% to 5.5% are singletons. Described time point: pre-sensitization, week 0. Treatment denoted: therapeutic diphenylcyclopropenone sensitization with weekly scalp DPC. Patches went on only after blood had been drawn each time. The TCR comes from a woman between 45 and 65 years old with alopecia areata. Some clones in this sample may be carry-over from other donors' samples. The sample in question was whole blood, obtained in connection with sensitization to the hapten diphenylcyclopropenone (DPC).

The CDR3 reads CAITGQGQTDTQYF. The CDR3 DNA reads TGTGCCATCACAGGACAGGGCCAAACAGATACGCAGTATTTT. V and J are TRBV10-3 and TRBJ2-3; the match to TRBD1 covers 8 bases. J was trimmed by 3 bases and V by 7 bases; bases with no gene match: 6. Germline V CDR1 and CDR2: ENHRY, SYGVKD. The CDR3 runs 14 residues.